One and the same sample provided the 22 T cell receptor beta chains below, sequenced in a study of cytotoxic CD8 clonotypes in ibrutinib-treated CLL. Sequenced by immunoSEQ multiplex PCR; TCRdb stores in-frame clones only, minus some. The sample holds 40,000 to 55,000 clones, over 80% seen once. Sequences were derived from PBMCs, sampled after 24 months of ibrutinib treatment. The receptors shown here come from a human donor with chronic lymphocytic leukemia.

This clone showed up just a few times. The V and J genes are TRBV30 and TRBJ1-5; D is ambiguous. V was shortened by 1 base and J by 1 base, with 2 bases between the two germline ends. Looked up from germline, CDR1 is GTSNPN and CDR2 is SVGIG (reference sequence). There are 12 residues in the CDR3. The CDR3 sequence: CAWSASNQPQHF. In DNA, the CDR3 is TGTGCCTGGAGTGCCAGCAATCAGCCCCAGCATTTT.

The sample holds one count of this clone. The gene calls are TRBV5-5 and TRBJ2-7; TRBD1 aligns across 12 bases. The junction had 7 bases not matched to a gene; V was cut back by 3 bases and J by 6 bases. Germline V lookup: CDR1 SGHKS, CDR2 YYEKEE (reference sequence). The CDR3 runs to 15 residues. The CDR3, as DNA: TGTGCCAGCAGCTGGGGCGGGACAGGGGGCGGCGAGCAGTACTTC. Residues: CASSWGGTGGGEQYF.

The chain recombines TRBV7-9 with TRBJ2-7; D is unclear. Per the germline V gene, CDR1 is SEHNR and CDR2 is FQNEAQ (reference sequence). V was cut by 6 bases and J by 4 bases, with 13 bases left in between. The CDR3 is made up of 13 amino acids. This CDR3 reads CASRDLTTYEQYF. The CDR3 coding sequence is TGTGCCAGCAGAGACCTAACTACGTACGAGCAGTACTTC.

The CDR3 loop reads CASGLGTSVSTGELFF. CDR3 DNA sequence: TGTGCTAGTGGTTTGGGTACAAGCGTGAGCACCGGGGAGCTGTTTTTT. V and J are TRBV12-5 and TRBJ2-2; D gene unclear. This CDR3 is 16 amino acids long. The V and J ends lost 1 base and 4 bases respectively, with 13 bases between them. In germline, CDR1 is LGHNT, CDR2 FRNRAP. The whole variable domain, filled in from reference TRBV12-5 and TRBJ2-2, reads DARVTQTPRHKVTEMGQEVTMRCQPILGHNTVFWYRQTMMQGLELLAYFRNRAPLDDSGMPKDRFSAEMPDATLATLKIQPSEPRDSAVYFCASGLGTSVSTGELFFGEGSRLTVL.

This sequence joins TRBV14 and TRBJ1-4, with a weak D call TRBD1 (5 bases). CDR1 SGHDN and CDR2 FVKESK come from the germline V gene. V was clipped by 2 bases and J by 8 bases, with 18 bases between them. The CDR3 has 16 amino acids. The CDR3: CASSQWRGTAREKLFF. The CDR3 DNA reads TGTGCCAGCAGCCAATGGCGAGGGACCGCCCGGGAAAAACTGTTTTTT.

V and J are TRBV19 and TRBJ1-1; the match to TRBD1 covers 8 bases. Germline-derived CDR1 and CDR2 are LNHDA and SQIVND (reference sequence). V lost 3 bases to trimming and J lost 1 base; unmatched junction nucleotides: 4. The CDR3 is made up of 15 amino acids. CDR3 sequence (DNA): TGTGCCAGTAGTATGATAGGACAGGGGAACACTGAAGCTTTCTTT. Translation: CASSMIGQGNTEAFF.

The V and J genes are TRBV28 and TRBJ2-5; tentative D call: TRBD1 (6 bases). The ends were cut back, 6 bases at V and 5 bases at J, with 19 bases in the middle. Germline CDR1 MDHEN, CDR2 SYDVKM. The length of the CDR3 is 15 residues. As DNA, the CDR3 is TGTGCCAGCAGGCTATTCACAGGGTTGAGGGAGACCCAGTACTTC. Amino acid sequence: CASRLFTGLRETQYF.

The chain is built from TRBV5-1 and TRBJ2-4; TRBD1 matches at 9 bases. The junction had 6 bases not matched to a gene; V was cut back by 4 bases and J by 7 bases. CDR3 length: 14 amino acids. The V gene's germline CDR1 is SGHRS and CDR2 YFSETQ. The CDR3 sequence is CASSPGQGGNIQYF. CDR3 in DNA: TGCGCCAGCAGCCCGGGACAGGGTGGGAACATTCAGTACTTC.

The chain joins TRBV12-5 to TRBJ2-7; D may be TRBD2 (6 bases). CDR3 length: 16 amino acids. Trimming left V 5 bases short and J 7 bases short, with 24 bases between. Germline CDR1 reads LGHNT; CDR2 reads FRNRAP. In DNA, the CDR3 is TGTGCTAGTGGTCGACCCATTTCTCGGACCGCGGGAGAGCAGTACTTC. This gives the protein CASGRPISRTAGEQYF. Looking up the rest from reference TRBV12-5 and TRBJ2-7 gives the full variable domain: DARVTQTPRHKVTEMGQEVTMRCQPILGHNTVFWYRQTMMQGLELLAYFRNRAPLDDSGMPKDRFSAEMPDATLATLKIQPSEPRDSAVYFCASGRPISRTAGEQYFGPGTRLTVT.

The chain links TRBV10-3 to TRBJ2-7; 10 positions agree with TRBD1. The germline V gene has CDR1 ENHRY and CDR2 SYGVKD. This CDR3 contains 15 residues. The ends lost 3 bases at V and 2 bases at J; junction bases unmatched: 4. The DNA of the CDR3 is TGTGCCATCAGTGACCCGGGACAGGGGACCTACGAGCAGTACTTC. Protein product: CAISDPGQGTYEQYF.

The chain has TRBV28 and TRBJ2-1, with TRBD2 matching 11 bases. Germline loops: CDR1 MDHEN, CDR2 SYDVKM. The CDR3 contains 18 residues. The V and J ends lost 5 bases and 0 bases, in that order; junction bases with no gene match: 9. CDR3 in amino acids: CASSTDAGLAASYNEQFF. The CDR3 DNA is TGTGCCAGCAGTACCGACGCGGGACTAGCGGCCTCCTACAATGAGCAGTTCTTC.

The V and J genes are TRBV30 and TRBJ2-7; 10 bases are a match to TRBD2. The germline V gene encodes CDR1 GTSNPN and CDR2 SVGIG (reference sequence). The CDR3 loop spans 15 amino acids. Germline trimming cut 1 base from V and 1 base from J; bases unmatched to any gene: 4. CDR3 residues: CAWSEILAGSYEQYF. The CDR3 DNA reads TGTGCCTGGAGTGAGATACTAGCGGGGTCCTACGAGCAGTACTTC.

This chain joins TRBV28 and TRBJ2-7; a weak D match, TRBD2 (6 bases). Germline assignment: CDR1 MDHEN and CDR2 SYDVKM. The CDR3 is 11 amino acids. V gave up 8 bases and J gave up 7 bases, with 12 bases separating them. CDR3 amino acids: CASGTLREQYF. The CDR3 bases are TGTGCCAGCGGGACTCTCCGAGAGCAGTACTTC.

V usage is TRBV30 and J usage is TRBJ2-2, with 7 positions matching TRBD2. V gave up 2 bases and J gave up 4 bases; unmatched junction bases: 7. CDR1 is GTSNPN, CDR2 SVGIG, per germline (reference sequence). This CDR3 has 15 residues. The CDR3 DNA reads TGTGCCTGGAGTATGGCGGGAGTGGGCACCGGGGAGCTGTTTTTT. Residues: CAWSMAGVGTGELFF.

This rearrangement joins TRBV28 to TRBJ1-2, with D hard to call. V lost 1 base to trimming and J lost 7 bases, with 7 bases between them. The CDR3 runs to 12 residues. CDR1 is MDHEN, CDR2 SYDVKM, per germline. The CDR3 loop is CASSLYQAGYTF. CDR3 in DNA: TGTGCCAGCAGTTTATATCAAGCTGGCTACACCTTC.

The V and J genes are TRBV11-2 and TRBJ2-3, with D tentatively TRBD2 (5 bases). The CDR3 has 15 amino acids. CDR1 and CDR2 from the germline V gene are SGHAT and FQNNGV. The V end lost 5 bases, the J end lost 2 bases, and 14 bases lay between the germline ends. The CDR3 region is CASSPEGRNTDTQYF. In nucleotides, the CDR3 is TGTGCCAGCAGCCCAGAGGGCAGAAACACAGATACGCAGTATTTT.

The chain combines TRBV14 with TRBJ2-3, with D perhaps TRBD2 (5 bases). Deletions cut 0 bases from V and 2 bases from J, with 9 bases between. This CDR3 spans 15 amino acids. Germline CDR1 is SGHDN and CDR2 is FVKESK. The CDR3 here is CASSQELASTDTQYF. The CDR3 DNA sequence: TGTGCCAGCAGCCAAGAGCTAGCCTCCACAGATACGCAGTATTTT.

The genes are TRBV4-1 and TRBJ2-5, with D uncertain. CDR1 and CDR2 from the germline V gene are MGHRA and YSYEKL. Trimming took off 2 bases at V and 5 bases at J, with 15 bases between the two ends. The CDR3 covers 15 residues. In DNA form, the CDR3 reads TGCGCCAGCAGCCAAAACCCGGCGGCCCCCGAGACCCAGTACTTC. Translation: CASSQNPAAPETQYF.

The rearrangement uses TRBV11-2 and TRBJ1-1, with D maybe TRBD1 (5 bases). Between the trimmed V and J ends, which lost 3 bases and 2 bases, there was a span of 16 bases. The CDR3 has 16 amino acids. Germline CDR1 is SGHAT and CDR2 is FQNNGV. The CDR3 spells CASSLGLRTANTEAFF. In nucleotides, the CDR3 is TGTGCCAGCAGCTTGGGGCTCCGGACTGCAAACACTGAAGCTTTCTTT. The variable domain in full, completed from reference TRBV11-2 and TRBJ1-1, reads EAGVAQSPRYKIIEKRQSVAFWCNPISGHATLYWYQQILGQGPKLLIQFQNNGVVDDSQLPKDRFSAERLKGVDSTLKIQPAKLEDSAVYLCASSLGLRTANTEAFFGQGTRLTVV.

The chain's CDR3 is CARSPTLAGNDPTDTQYF. CDR3 in DNA: TGTGCCAGAAGCCCCACCTTAGCGGGAAACGACCCCACAGATACGCAGTATTTT. The chain has TRBV5-3 and TRBJ2-3, with 8 nucleotides matching TRBD2. TRBV5-3 falls under the ORF class, with uncertain function. The CDR3 contains 18 residues. J lost 2 bases, V lost 4 bases, and 15 bases had no gene match.

The chain has TRBV7-9 and TRBJ2-7, with 8 bases that match TRBD2. Germline assignment: CDR1 SEHNR and CDR2 FQNEAQ (reference sequence). This CDR3 has 13 amino acids. V lost 6 bases, J lost 6 bases, and 7 bases stayed unmatched. The CDR3 sequence: CASSPSGRFEQYF. DNA for the CDR3: TGTGCCAGCAGTCCGAGCGGGAGATTCGAGCAGTACTTC.

The gene calls are TRBV28 and TRBJ2-5, with 8 nucleotides matching TRBD2. The CDR3 is made up of 16 amino acids. J lost 5 bases, V lost 2 bases, and 10 bases had no gene match. Per germline, CDR1 MDHEN and CDR2 SYDVKM. This CDR3 reads CASSLRGGTRGETQYF. In DNA, the CDR3 is TGTGCCAGCAGTTTACGCGGCGGGACTAGAGGGGAGACCCAGTACTTC.